This entry lists 28 T cell receptor beta chains sequenced from one sample in a study of OX40 agonist ivuxolimab in advanced cancers. Only in-frame clones appear in the TCRdb table, and some are missing; sequencing was by immunoSEQ multiplex PCR. The sample has about 100,000 clones, more than 75% seen once. This specimen was CD4+ or CD8+ T cells sorted from blood, taken in a trial of the OX40 agonist ivuxolimab. The receptor source for this set is an adult with an advanced solid tumor such as melanoma, head and neck, liver or kidney cancer.

This clone was counted once. The gene calls are TRBV14 and TRBJ2-5; 9 nucleotides line up with TRBD2. The CDR3 loop spans 15 amino acids. Germline V gene sequence: CDR1 SGHDN, CDR2 FVKESK. The trim removed 4 bases at V and 3 bases at J, leaving 6 bases unmatched. The CDR3 here is CASSLRLADEETQYF. The CDR3 DNA follows: TGTGCCAGCAGCCTTCGACTAGCGGATGAAGAGACCCAGTACTTC.

The chain links TRBV4-3 to TRBJ1-3, with unresolved D. V was cut by 0 bases and J by 0 bases, with 12 bases left in between. CDR1 is LGHNA and CDR2 is YSLEER in the germline V gene. The CDR3 is 17 amino acids. The CDR3 DNA follows: TGCGCCAGCAGCCAAGATTCAGCACGGACCTCTGGAAACACCATATATTTT. Translated, it gives CASSQDSARTSGNTIYF.

The chain uses TRBV7-7 and TRBJ2-2, with D unclear. CDR3 length: 16 residues. The germline V gene has CDR1 SSHAT and CDR2 FNYEAQ (reference sequence). The germline V and J ends were trimmed by 6 bases and 2 bases, with 16 bases remaining between them. The CDR3 protein is CASSLQPFQNTGELFF. The CDR3, as DNA: TGTGCCAGCAGTTTGCAGCCATTTCAAAACACCGGGGAGCTGTTTTTT.

This clone was seen a handful of times. This rearrangement joins TRBV30 to TRBJ2-5, with D hard to call. Trimming stripped 2 bases from V and 6 bases from J, with 13 bases between. The CDR3 extends over 13 amino acids. Germline V gene data show CDR1 as GTSNPN and CDR2 as SVGIG (reference sequence). The CDR3 DNA follows: TGTGCCTGGAGTCCTGTGGTGGGTCAGACCCAGTACTTC. Encoded protein: CAWSPVVGQTQYF.

The chain recombines TRBV2 with TRBJ2-5; tentatively, D is TRBD2 (5 bases). V lost 6 bases, J lost 4 bases, and 12 bases lay in between. The V gene's germline CDR1 is SNHLY and CDR2 FYNNEI. The CDR3 is 13 residues long. The CDR3 region is CASRGEVSETQYF. CDR3 bases: TGTGCCAGCAGGGGAGAAGTTTCAGAGACCCAGTACTTC.

The chain joins TRBV7-9 to TRBJ2-1; D may correspond to TRBD1 or TRBD2 (5 bases each). Germline lookup yields CDR1 SEHNR and CDR2 FQNEAQ (reference sequence). V lost 5 bases to trimming and J lost 14 bases, with 16 bases between them. This CDR3 region has 12 residues. The CDR3 sequence: CASSPQGLGEFF. CDR3 nucleotide sequence: TGTGCCAGCAGCCCCCAAGGACTGGGGGAGTTCTTC.

A single count supports this clone. The CDR3, as DNA: TGTGCCAGCAGCTTGAAACAGGGGGCTGATCAGCCCCAGCATTTT. Residues: CASSLKQGADQPQHF. The chain uses TRBV5-8 and TRBJ1-5; the match to TRBD1 covers 9 bases. The J segment lost 5 bases and the V segment lost 1 base, leaving 4 bases of the junction unmatched. The CDR3 is made up of 15 amino acids. Germline loops: CDR1 SGHTS, CDR2 YDEGEE.

The chain joins TRBV5-1 to TRBJ2-5; D not certain. Germline values: CDR1 SGHRS, CDR2 YFSETQ. V lost 5 bases to trimming and J lost 5 bases, with 13 bases between them. The CDR3 covers 13 residues. CDR3 amino acids: CASRIGGKETQYF. As DNA, the CDR3 is TGCGCCAGCAGAATAGGTGGAAAGGAGACCCAGTACTTC.

V usage is TRBV6-4 and J usage is TRBJ1-5; D is unresolved. The germline V gene has CDR1 MRHNA and CDR2 SNTAGT. The CDR3 is 12 amino acids. Trimming removed 8 bases at V and 5 bases at J, with 10 bases between. As DNA, the CDR3 is TGTGCCAGCTGCCGACGCTATCAGCCCCAGCATTTT. Encoded protein: CASCRRYQPQHF.

V usage is TRBV6-5 and J usage is TRBJ1-4, with D unclear. V was trimmed by 6 bases and J by 2 bases, leaving 7 bases between them. Germline CDR1 MNHEY, CDR2 SVGAGI. The CDR3 runs 13 residues. The CDR3 bases are TGTGCCAGCAGAGGGTTTACTAATGAAAAACTGTTTTTT. Encoded protein: CASRGFTNEKLFF.

The chain couples TRBV5-1 to TRBJ2-7, with TRBD2 as a possible D gene (6 bases). The V end was cut by 0 bases, the J end by 2 bases, with 12 bases between. Germline values: CDR1 SGHRS, CDR2 YFSETQ. The CDR3 extends over 15 amino acids. CDR3 sequence reads: CASSLAGRTTYEQYF. For the CDR3, the DNA is TGCGCCAGCAGCTTGGCTGGACGGACTACCTACGAGCAGTACTTC.

The V and J genes are TRBV5-5 and TRBJ2-7; D call uncertain. The germline CDR1 and CDR2 sequences are SGHKS and YYEKEE (reference sequence). Trimming left V 1 base short and J 3 bases short, with 14 bases between. This CDR3 has 15 amino acids. The CDR3 loop is CASSLSARGDYEQYF. The CDR3 DNA sequence: TGTGCCAGCAGCTTGTCGGCTAGAGGAGACTACGAGCAGTACTTC.

The rearrangement joins TRBV27 to TRBJ1-1; TRBD1 is a possible D gene (5 bases). Looked up from germline, CDR1 is MNHEY and CDR2 is SMNVEV (reference sequence). The CDR3 covers 13 residues. V was clipped by 3 bases and J by 3 bases, with 8 bases between them. CDR3 nucleotides: TGTGCCAGCAGTTTCGGGGGGGACACTGAAGCTTTCTTT. Translation: CASSFGGDTEAFF.

The rearrangement uses TRBV28 and TRBJ2-1; the match to TRBD2 covers 8 bases. Germline CDR1 and CDR2: MDHEN and SYDVKM. CDR3 size: 14 residues. V trimming: 6 bases; J trimming: 8 bases; junction bases outside the gene matches: 9. The CDR3 is CASSPSGRGDEQFF. DNA for the CDR3: TGTGCCAGCAGCCCAAGCGGGAGAGGGGATGAGCAGTTCTTC.

This chain uses TRBV7-2 with TRBJ2-2; maybe TRBD1 (6 bases). CDR1 is SGHTA and CDR2 is FQGNSA in the germline V gene. This CDR3 spans 13 amino acids. Trimming removed 5 bases at V and 5 bases at J, with 9 bases between. The CDR3 region has the DNA TGTGCCAGCAGCGAACAGGGTACCGGGGAGCTGTTTTTT. It translates to CASSEQGTGELFF.

The chain is built from TRBV7-9 and TRBJ2-5; perhaps TRBD1 as D (6 bases). The CDR3 is made up of 15 amino acids. V was cut by 1 base and J by 1 base, with 10 bases left in between. From germline, CDR1 is SEHNR and CDR2 FQNEAQ (reference sequence). In nucleotides, the CDR3 is TGTGCCAGCAGCTTAGGGGACATAGTCCAAGAGACCCAGTACTTC. It yields the protein CASSLGDIVQETQYF.

The rearrangement joins TRBV7-7 to TRBJ2-2, with 9 bases lining up with TRBD1. The germline gives CDR1 SSHAT, CDR2 FNYEAQ (reference sequence). The V and J ends lost 5 bases and 6 bases, in that order; junction bases with no gene match: 13. The CDR3 is made up of 17 amino acids. DNA of the CDR3: TGTGCCAGCAGCCCAGAGACCGGGACAGGGACCCCCGGGGAGCTGTTTTTT. Translated: CASSPETGTGTPGELFF.

V and J are TRBV30 and TRBJ2-1, with D maybe TRBD2 (6 bases). V lost 1 base and J 7 bases, leaving 14 bases between the germline ends. The CDR3 contains 14 residues. Looked up from germline, CDR1 is GTSNPN and CDR2 is SVGIG (reference sequence). The CDR3 reads CAWSGLGGINEQFF. CDR3 DNA sequence: TGTGCCTGGAGTGGACTGGGCGGGATAAATGAGCAGTTCTTC.

This clone was picked up one time. The chain is built from TRBV7-2 and TRBJ1-3; D is possibly TRBD1 (5 bases). Germline CDR1 SGHTA, CDR2 FQGNSA. This CDR3 region has 14 residues. V gave up 6 bases and J gave up 4 bases, with 13 bases separating them. The CDR3, as DNA: TGTGCCAGCAGTTGGAGTCAGGGAGGAAACACCATATATTTT. This translates into CASSWSQGGNTIYF.

This clone was picked up a small number of times. The V and J genes are TRBV28 and TRBJ2-7, with 8 bases lining up with TRBD2. From germline, CDR1 is MDHEN and CDR2 SYDVKM. The CDR3 is 14 amino acids. Losses at the gene ends were 2 bases for V and 9 bases for J; bases not matched to a gene: 9. CDR3 DNA sequence: TGTGCCAGCAGTTTAGGGACTAGTCTAAGGCGGCAGTACTTC. This codes for CASSLGTSLRRQYF.

J is TRBJ1-5 and V is TRBV27; no definite D call. V lost 1 base and J lost 0, with 10 bases in between. CDR1 is MNHEY and CDR2 is SMNVEV in the germline V gene (reference sequence). This CDR3 is built from 16 residues. The chain's CDR3 is CASSLYSAYSNQPQHF. DNA for the CDR3: TGTGCCAGCAGTTTATACAGCGCATATAGCAATCAGCCCCAGCATTTT.

The rearrangement joins TRBV6-6 to TRBJ1-2; D unresolved. Germline lookup yields CDR1 MNHNY and CDR2 SVGAGI (reference sequence). There are 16 residues in the CDR3. Trimming left V 6 bases short and J 1 base short, with 18 bases between. The DNA of the CDR3 is TGTGCCAGCAGCGAACGACAACTGGAGTTTAACTATGGCTACACCTTC. Translating it yields CASSERQLEFNYGYTF.

The chain joins TRBV7-2 to TRBJ2-5, with 8 bases matching TRBD1. The V and J ends lost 1 base and 3 bases, in that order; junction bases with no gene match: 10. CDR3 length equals 17 residues. Germline V lookup: CDR1 SGHTA, CDR2 FQGNSA. The CDR3 reads CASSLVWVGQGEETQYF. The CDR3 DNA reads as TGTGCCAGCAGCTTAGTATGGGTTGGACAGGGAGAAGAGACCCAGTACTTC.

This clone was counted between two and nine times. CDR3 loop: CASSIGSSGNTIYF. DNA for the CDR3: TGCGCCAGCAGCATCGGTAGCTCTGGAAACACCATATATTTT. This chain connects TRBV5-1 to TRBJ1-3; D unclear. CDR3 length equals 14 residues. CDR1 is SGHRS, CDR2 YFSETQ, per germline. The V and J ends lost 4 bases and 0 bases respectively, with 8 bases between them.

This clone appeared once. The V gene is TRBV30, the J gene TRBJ2-5; 11 bases are shared with TRBD1. The V segment lost 3 bases and the J segment 5 bases; nucleotides outside the gene matches: 2. The CDR3 consists of 13 residues. Germline CDR1 is GTSNPN and CDR2 is SVGIG (reference sequence). As DNA, the CDR3 is TGTGCCTGGAGCGGGACAGGGGGTGAGACCCAGTACTTC. Translated, it gives CAWSGTGGETQYF.

As concerns this clone: The sample carries other DNA sequences with the same CDR3. The chain couples TRBV5-1 to TRBJ2-5, with 7 nucleotides matching TRBD1. CDR3 length: 14 amino acids. Germline V gives CDR1 SGHRS, CDR2 YFSETQ. Unmatched junction bases numbered 5, after V lost 1 base and J lost 5 bases. The DNA for the CDR3 is TGCGCCAGCAGCTTGACCGGGACAGAGGAGACCCAGTACTTC. Translated, it gives CASSLTGTEETQYF.

This clone was seen a few times. The chain is built from TRBV7-2 and TRBJ1-3; D gene unclear. Trimming removed 5 bases from V and 2 bases from J, with 4 bases in between. Per germline, CDR1 SGHTA and CDR2 FQGNSA. This CDR3 is 12 amino acids long. DNA of the CDR3: TGTGCCAGCAGCCAAACTGGAAACACCATATATTTT. Translated: CASSQTGNTIYF.

The chain employs TRBV12-2 and TRBJ2-7. TRBV12-2 is deemed a pseudogene. This CDR3 contains 15 residues. CDR3 sequence reads: CASRLSGRSNYEQYF. CDR3 nucleotides: TGTGCAAGTCGCTTGTCGGGCAGGTCGAACTACGAGCAGTACTTC.